The 22 T cell receptor beta chains below were found in one sample sequenced in a study of T cell repertoires in cytomegalovirus infection. TCRdb reanalysed the reads using MiXCR and keeps one entry per CDR3 protein. The sample shows about 890,000 distinct CDR3 sequences, 30% to 40% of them seen only once. These receptors' targets are unknown. The sequencing here drew on cultured CD8+ T cells from PBMCs, taken from culture after CMV antigen stimulation. These receptors originate from a human donor in good health (CMV status not recorded). Some clones in this sample may be carry-over from other donors' samples.

The sample holds one count of this clonotype. The genes are TRBV12-5 and TRBJ2-7, with D unclear. The germline V gene encodes CDR1 LGHNT and CDR2 FRNRAP. V was trimmed by 3 bases and J by 0 bases, leaving 15 bases between them. CDR3 length equals 16 residues. CDR3: CASGFHLDTVSYEQYF. The CDR3 DNA reads as TGTGCTAGTGGTTTCCATTTAGACACTGTCTCCTACGAGCAGTACTTC.

This clonotype was recorded many times. The chain is built from TRBV7-9 and TRBJ2-1, with D uncertain. Trimming pared 6 bases from V and 8 bases from J, leaving 17 bases between. This CDR3 region has 14 residues. Germline-derived CDR1 and CDR2 are SEHNR and FQNEAQ (reference sequence). Here the CDR3 DNA reads TGTGCCAGCAGTTCCCCGTCCCAAGCGTATGAGCAGTTCTTC. Protein: CASSSPSQAYEQFF.

The V and J genes are TRBV15 and TRBJ1-2; perhaps TRBD1 as D (6 bases). CDR1 is LNHNV and CDR2 is YYDKDF in the germline V gene (reference sequence). This CDR3 comprises 15 residues. Trimming cost V 0 bases and J 14 bases, with 22 bases left between them. The CDR3 reads CATSRDRGTGPPPTF. The CDR3 DNA sequence: TGTGCCACCAGCAGAGATAGGGGAACAGGGCCACCCCCTACCTTC.

This chain connects TRBV9 to TRBJ1-2; 8 bases are shared with TRBD1. The germline V gene encodes CDR1 SGDLS and CDR2 YYNGEE. The J segment lost 4 bases and the V segment lost 0 bases, leaving 8 bases of the junction unmatched. The CDR3 is made up of 16 amino acids. The CDR3 DNA sequence: TGTGCCAGCAGCGTAGACTTAGACAGGGGAATCTATGGCTACACCTTC. Amino acid sequence: CASSVDLDRGIYGYTF.

The chain combines TRBV27 with TRBJ2-1; D is unclear. V was clipped by 9 bases and J by 4 bases, with 10 bases between them. The germline CDR1 and CDR2 sequences are MNHEY and SMNVEV (reference sequence). The CDR3 spans 12 residues. CDR3 nucleotides: TGTGCCAGTGCTCAGGAGTACAATGAGCAGTTCTTC. This codes for CASAQEYNEQFF.

The V and J genes are TRBV2 and TRBJ2-1; TRBD1 is a possible D gene (6 bases). The germline V gene encodes CDR1 SNHLY and CDR2 FYNNEI. V was clipped by 6 bases and J by 8 bases, with 11 bases between them. This CDR3 region has 12 residues. The CDR3 DNA reads TGTGCCAGCAGAGGCAGGGGTGATGAGCAGTTCTTC. Protein sequence: CASRGRGDEQFF.

The rearrangement uses TRBV4-1 and TRBJ1-2; possible D gene TRBD1, 5 bases. The CDR3 spans 15 residues. Trimming removed 0 bases from V and 1 base from J, with 9 bases in between. In germline, CDR1 is MGHRA, CDR2 YSYEKL. The CDR3 spells CASSQDWGDNYGYTF. Here the CDR3 DNA reads TGCGCCAGCAGCCAAGATTGGGGGGATAACTATGGCTACACCTTC.

This clonotype has more than one count but fewer than ten. The chain has TRBV7-9 and TRBJ1-5, with 11 bases identical to TRBD1. The CDR3 consists of 14 residues. The junction had 4 bases not matched to a gene; V was cut back by 8 bases and J by 4 bases. Germline V gene lookup returns CDR1 SEHNR and CDR2 FQNEAQ (reference sequence). In DNA, the CDR3 is TGTGCCAGCGCGGACAGGGGGCAAAATCAGCCCCAGCATTTT. This gives the protein CASADRGQNQPQHF.

The chain combines TRBV7-9 with TRBJ2-5; tentative D call: TRBD1 (6 bases). CDR3 length: 16 residues. Trimming stripped 5 bases from V and 1 base from J, with 17 bases between. Germline values: CDR1 SEHNR, CDR2 FQNEAQ (reference sequence). CDR3 nucleotide sequence: TGTGCCAGCAGCCCAGCAATTCAGGGGCCCCAAGAGACCCAGTACTTC. Its translation is CASSPAIQGPQETQYF.

There are a few counts of this clonotype. The V call is TRBV7-6, the J call TRBJ2-3, with D possibly matching TRBD2 (5 bases). CDR1 and CDR2 (germline): SGHVS, FNYEAQ. The CDR3 spans 14 residues. Between the trimmed V and J ends, which lost 2 bases and 2 bases, there was a span of 8 bases. The CDR3 DNA reads TGTGCCAGCAGCTTACGGAGGCCCACAGATACGCAGTATTTT. Translation: CASSLRRPTDTQYF.

This clonotype showed up just once. Mismatch with germline at one junction end may stem from a read error. V gene TRBV5-3 combines with J gene TRBJ2-7; D gene unclear. TRBV5-3 is filed as an ORF, its function uncertain. The length of the CDR3 is 15 residues. The CDR3: CASSLVRLIGYEQYF. The CDR3 region has the DNA TGTGCCAGCAGCTTGGTTCGCCTAATCGGCTACGAGCAGTACTTC.

The CDR3: CAVRRMAPDTQYF. The CDR3 DNA reads TGCGCCGTTCGCAGAATGGCGCCAGATACGCAGTATTTT. V usage is TRBV23-1 and J usage is TRBJ2-3; D gene uncertain. TRBV23-1 is assigned to the ORF class and has an uncertain function. CDR3 length: 13 residues. V shed 11 bases and J shed 4 bases, with 16 bases lying between them.

J is TRBJ2-2 and V is TRBV2; no clear D. CDR3 length equals 14 residues. V lost 2 bases and J lost 4, with 8 bases in between. Germline CDR1 and CDR2: SNHLY and FYNNEI. CDR3 loop: CASSETRRTGELFF. CDR3 in DNA: TGTGCCAGCAGTGAAACTCGCCGCACCGGGGAGCTGTTTTTT.

The V call is TRBV6-1, the J call TRBJ1-6, with D uncertain. This CDR3 region has 15 residues. Germline lookup yields CDR1 MNHNS and CDR2 SASEGT. Trimming pared 5 bases from V and 8 bases from J, leaving 16 bases between. The CDR3 region has the DNA TGTGCCAGCAGTCCCCGCCGTTTCGGAGATTCACCCCTCCACTTT. It encodes CASSPRRFGDSPLHF.

This clonotype was observed at least ten times. The chain joins TRBV6-1 to TRBJ2-2; D may be TRBD1 (5 bases). Germline lookup yields CDR1 MNHNS and CDR2 SASEGT. Trimming left V 7 bases short and J 3 bases short, with 9 bases between. The CDR3 covers 13 residues. This CDR3 reads CASTRQYTGELFF. For the CDR3, the DNA is TGTGCCAGCACCAGACAGTACACCGGGGAGCTGTTTTTT.

This clonotype was observed a handful of times. The rearrangement links TRBV5-4 to TRBJ2-3; D is undetermined. Deletions cut 4 bases from V and 5 bases from J, with 8 bases between. Germline V gene sequence: CDR1 SGHNT, CDR2 YYREEE (reference sequence). The CDR3 totals 12 residues. The CDR3 sequence is CASSPYGDTQYF. DNA of the CDR3: TGTGCCAGCAGCCCCTATGGAGATACGCAGTATTTT.

The rearrangement links TRBV9 to TRBJ2-1; 7 bases match TRBD2. This CDR3 has 14 amino acids. The germline gives CDR1 SGDLS, CDR2 YYNGEE. The junction had 10 bases not matched to a gene; V was cut back by 4 bases and J by 9 bases. CDR3 nucleotide sequence: TGTGCCAGCAGCCGGACTAGGAGCAGTGTTGAGCAGTTCTTC. It yields the protein CASSRTRSSVEQFF.

The chain employs TRBV6-1 and TRBJ2-7, with no clear D. The CDR3 extends over 15 amino acids. Trimming removed 1 base at V and 4 bases at J, with 14 bases between. CDR1 is MNHNS, CDR2 SASEGT, per germline. This CDR3 reads CASSEDLSAAYEQYF. The DNA for the CDR3 is TGTGCCAGCAGTGAAGATTTGAGCGCCGCGTACGAGCAGTACTTC.

This clonotype was seen many times. CDR3 sequence: CASSFNPGQGLDGNTEAFF. For the CDR3, the DNA is TGTGCCAGCAGCTTCAACCCGGGACAGGGTTTGGATGGAAACACTGAAGCTTTCTTT. The V gene is TRBV7-8, the J gene TRBJ1-1, with 9 positions matching TRBD1. Per the germline V gene, CDR1 is SGHVS and CDR2 is FQNEAQ. Trimming took 3 bases from V and 2 from J; bases not matched to a gene: 16. The CDR3 length is 19 residues.

The chain couples TRBV7-6 to TRBJ1-5; D is unresolved. Germline V gene data show CDR1 as SGHVS and CDR2 as FNYEAQ. The germline V and J ends were trimmed by 1 base and 9 bases, with 16 bases remaining between them. The CDR3 has 15 residues. The CDR3, as DNA: TGTGCCAGCAGCTTAGACGGAATGGGGTGGTGGCCCCAGCATTTT. Protein: CASSLDGMGWWPQHF.

The count of this clonotype is one. A much more abundant neighbour one base away suggests this may be a read error. The chain recombines TRBV4-1 with TRBJ2-2, with D unresolved. The CDR3 loop spans 15 amino acids. The germline V and J ends were trimmed by 0 bases and 5 bases, with 10 bases remaining between them. CDR1 and CDR2 from the germline V gene are MGHRA and YSYEKL. DNA for the CDR3: TGCGCCAGCAGCCAAGACTGGGGATCGACCGGGGAGCTGTTTTTT. Protein product: CASSQDWGSTGELFF.

This clonotype was observed many times. One junction end disagrees with the germline gene, perhaps due to a read error. The chain couples TRBV7-9 to TRBJ2-1; 9 nucleotides align to TRBD1. The length of the CDR3 is 14 residues. Germline lookup yields CDR1 SEHNR and CDR2 FQNEAQ (reference sequence). The CDR3 sequence is CASSSTLWTGEWIF. The CDR3, as DNA: TGTGCCAGCAGCTCAACACTTTGGACAGGGGAATGGATCTTC.